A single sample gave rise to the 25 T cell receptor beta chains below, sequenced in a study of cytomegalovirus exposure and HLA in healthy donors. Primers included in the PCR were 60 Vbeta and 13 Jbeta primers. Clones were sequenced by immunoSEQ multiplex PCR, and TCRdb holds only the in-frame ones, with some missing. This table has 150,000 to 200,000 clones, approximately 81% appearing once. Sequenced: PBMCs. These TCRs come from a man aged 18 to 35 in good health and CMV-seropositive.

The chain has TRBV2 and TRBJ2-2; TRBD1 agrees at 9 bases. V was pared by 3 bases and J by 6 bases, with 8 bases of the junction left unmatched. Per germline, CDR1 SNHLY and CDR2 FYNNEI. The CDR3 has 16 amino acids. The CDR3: CASSESRWTGAGELFF. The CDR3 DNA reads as TGTGCCAGCAGTGAGAGCCGCTGGACAGGGGCCGGGGAGCTGTTTTTT.

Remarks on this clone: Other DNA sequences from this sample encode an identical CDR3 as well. In DNA form, the CDR3 reads TGTGCCAGCAGCTTGACAGGGGGCACTGAAGCTTTCTTT. Protein product: CASSLTGGTEAFF. The V gene is TRBV7-8, the J gene TRBJ1-1; TRBD1 matches 9 bases. Germline CDR1 SGHVS, CDR2 FQNEAQ. The CDR3 is made up of 13 amino acids. J gave up 4 bases and V 3 bases, and 0 bases lay outside the gene matches.

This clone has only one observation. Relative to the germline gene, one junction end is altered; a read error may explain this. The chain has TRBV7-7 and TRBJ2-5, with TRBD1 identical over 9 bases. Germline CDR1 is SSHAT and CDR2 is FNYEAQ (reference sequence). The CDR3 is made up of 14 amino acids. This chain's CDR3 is CASSLGQGSGTQYF. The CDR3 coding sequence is TGTGCTAGCAGCCTGGGACAGGGATCCGGGACCCAGTACTTC.

The CDR3: CASSLGQGRIYEQYF. The CDR3 DNA reads as TGTGCCAGCAGCTTGGGTCAGGGAAGGATATACGAGCAGTACTTC. The chain joins TRBV5-6 to TRBJ2-7; D may be TRBD1 (5 bases). The CDR3 has 15 residues. CDR1 and CDR2 (germline): SGHDT, YYEEEE. The V end was cut by 0 bases, the J end by 4 bases, with 14 bases between.

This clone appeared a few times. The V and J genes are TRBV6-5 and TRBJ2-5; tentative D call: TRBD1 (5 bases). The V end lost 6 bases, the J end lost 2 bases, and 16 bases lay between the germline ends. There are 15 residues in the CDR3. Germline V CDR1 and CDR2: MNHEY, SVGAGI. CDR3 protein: CASSHDTGEQETQYF. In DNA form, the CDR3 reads TGTGCCAGCAGCCACGATACAGGAGAACAAGAGACCCAGTACTTC.

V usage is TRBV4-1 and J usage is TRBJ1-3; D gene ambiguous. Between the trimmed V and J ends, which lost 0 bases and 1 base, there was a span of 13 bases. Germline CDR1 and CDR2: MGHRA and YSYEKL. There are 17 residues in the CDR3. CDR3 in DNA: TGCGCCAGCAGCCAAGATCCTCCGGGGATATCTGGAAACACCATATATTTT. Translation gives CASSQDPPGISGNTIYF.

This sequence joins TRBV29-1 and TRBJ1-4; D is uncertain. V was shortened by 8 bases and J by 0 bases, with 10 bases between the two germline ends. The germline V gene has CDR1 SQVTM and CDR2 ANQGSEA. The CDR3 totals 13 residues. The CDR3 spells CSFVSATNEKLFF. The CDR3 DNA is TGCAGCTTCGTCTCTGCAACTAATGAAAAACTGTTTTTT.

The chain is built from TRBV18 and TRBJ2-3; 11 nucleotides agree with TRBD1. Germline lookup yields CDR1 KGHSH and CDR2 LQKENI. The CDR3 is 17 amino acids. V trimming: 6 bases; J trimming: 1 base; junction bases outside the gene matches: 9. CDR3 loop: CASSSSLGQGGTDTQYF. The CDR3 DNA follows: TGTGCCAGCTCGTCCTCCCTGGGACAGGGGGGCACAGATACGCAGTATTTT. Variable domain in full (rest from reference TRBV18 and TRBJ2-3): NAGVMQNPRHLVRRRGQEARLRCSPMKGHSHVYWYRQLPEEGLKFMVYLQKENIIDESGMPKERFSAEFPKEGPSILRIQQVVRGDSAAYFCASSSSLGQGGTDTQYFGPGTRLTVL.

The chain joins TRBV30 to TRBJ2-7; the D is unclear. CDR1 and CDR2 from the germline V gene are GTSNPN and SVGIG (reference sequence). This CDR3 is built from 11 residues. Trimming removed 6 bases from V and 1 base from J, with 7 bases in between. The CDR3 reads CACGGSYEQYF. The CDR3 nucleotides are TGTGCCTGTGGCGGATCCTACGAGCAGTACTTC.

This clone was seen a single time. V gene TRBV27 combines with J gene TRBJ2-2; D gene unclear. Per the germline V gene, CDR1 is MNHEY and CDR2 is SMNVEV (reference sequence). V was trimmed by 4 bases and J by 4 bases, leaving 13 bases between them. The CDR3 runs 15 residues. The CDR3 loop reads CASSSLQDGTGELFF. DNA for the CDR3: TGTGCCAGCAGTTCCCTCCAGGATGGCACCGGGGAGCTGTTTTTT.

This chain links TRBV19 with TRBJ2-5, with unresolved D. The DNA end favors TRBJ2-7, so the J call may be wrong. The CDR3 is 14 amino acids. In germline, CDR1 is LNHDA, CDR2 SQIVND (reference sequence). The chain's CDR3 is CASSIGGTSYEQYF. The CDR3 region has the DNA TGTGCCAGTAGTATTGGTGGTACCTCCTACGAGCAGTACTTC.

The CDR3 coding sequence is TGTGCCAGCAGCTCAGGGGTTCATAATTCACCCCTCCACTTT. Its protein product is CASSSGVHNSPLHF. This chain uses TRBV6-4 with TRBJ1-6; a possible D gene is TRBD1 (6 bases). The CDR3 is made up of 14 amino acids. V gave up 6 bases and J gave up 5 bases, with 11 bases separating them. The germline CDR1 and CDR2 sequences are MRHNA and SNTAGT.

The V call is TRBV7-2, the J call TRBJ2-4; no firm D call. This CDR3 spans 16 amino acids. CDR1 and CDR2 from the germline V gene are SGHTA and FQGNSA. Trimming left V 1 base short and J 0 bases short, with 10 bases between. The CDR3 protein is CASSLEFLLAKNIQYF. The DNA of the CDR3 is TGTGCCAGCAGCTTAGAATTTCTGTTAGCCAAAAACATTCAGTACTTC.

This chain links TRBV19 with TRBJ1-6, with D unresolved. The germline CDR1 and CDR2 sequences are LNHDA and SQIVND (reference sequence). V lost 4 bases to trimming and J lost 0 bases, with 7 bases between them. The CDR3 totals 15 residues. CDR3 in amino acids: CASSTRSSYNSPLHF. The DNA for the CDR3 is TGTGCCAGTAGTACCCGGAGCTCCTATAATTCACCCCTCCACTTT.

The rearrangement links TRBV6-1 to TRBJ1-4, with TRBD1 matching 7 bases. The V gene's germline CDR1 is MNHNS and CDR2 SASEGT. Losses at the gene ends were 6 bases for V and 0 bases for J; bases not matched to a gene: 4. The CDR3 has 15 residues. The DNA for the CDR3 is TGTGCCAGCAGCGCAGACAGGGCAACTAATGAAAAACTGTTTTTT. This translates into CASSADRATNEKLFF.

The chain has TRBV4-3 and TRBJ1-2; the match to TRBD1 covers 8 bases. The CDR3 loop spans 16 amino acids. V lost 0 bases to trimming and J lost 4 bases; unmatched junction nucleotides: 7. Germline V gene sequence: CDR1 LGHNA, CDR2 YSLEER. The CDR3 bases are TGCGCCAGCAGCCAAGATGCGACAGGGGTTGTCTATGGCTACACCTTC. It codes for CASSQDATGVVYGYTF.

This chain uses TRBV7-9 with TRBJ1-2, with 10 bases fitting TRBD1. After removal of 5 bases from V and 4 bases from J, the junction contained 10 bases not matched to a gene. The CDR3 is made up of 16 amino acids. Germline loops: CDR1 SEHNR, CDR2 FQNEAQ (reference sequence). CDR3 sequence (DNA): TGTGCCAGCAGCCTACCCGGGACAGGGGAAGGCTATGGCTACACCTTC. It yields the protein CASSLPGTGEGYGYTF. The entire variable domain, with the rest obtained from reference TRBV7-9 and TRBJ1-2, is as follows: DTGVSQNPRHKITKRGQNVTFRCDPISEHNRLYWYRQTLGQGPEFLTYFQNEAQLEKSRLLSDRFSAERPKGSFSTLEIQRTEQGDSAMYLCASSLPGTGEGYGYTFGSGTRLTVV.

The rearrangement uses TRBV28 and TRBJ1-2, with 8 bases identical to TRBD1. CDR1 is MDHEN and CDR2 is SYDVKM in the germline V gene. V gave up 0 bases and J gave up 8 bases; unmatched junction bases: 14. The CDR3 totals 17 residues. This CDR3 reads CASSLWHQGQASSGYTF. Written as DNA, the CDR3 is TGTGCCAGCAGTTTATGGCATCAGGGACAGGCCTCCTCGGGCTACACCTTC.

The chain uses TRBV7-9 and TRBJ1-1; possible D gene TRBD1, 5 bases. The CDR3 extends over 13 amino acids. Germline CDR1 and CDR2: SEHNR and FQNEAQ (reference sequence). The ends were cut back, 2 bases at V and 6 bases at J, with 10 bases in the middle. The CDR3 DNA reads TGTGCCAGCAGCTTACAGGGTTTACCTGAAGCTTTCTTT. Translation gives CASSLQGLPEAFF.

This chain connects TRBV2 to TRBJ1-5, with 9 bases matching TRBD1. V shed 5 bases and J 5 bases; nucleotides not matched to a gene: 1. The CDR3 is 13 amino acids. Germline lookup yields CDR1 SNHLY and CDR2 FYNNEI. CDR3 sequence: CASSRDRDQPQHF. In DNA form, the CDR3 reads TGTGCCAGCAGTCGGGACAGGGATCAGCCCCAGCATTTT.

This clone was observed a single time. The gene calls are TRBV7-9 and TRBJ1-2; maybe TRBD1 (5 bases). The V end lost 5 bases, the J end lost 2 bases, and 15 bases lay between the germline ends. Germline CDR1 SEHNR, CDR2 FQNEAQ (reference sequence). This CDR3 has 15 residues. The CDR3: CASSTDRRQNYGYTF. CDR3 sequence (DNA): TGTGCCAGCAGCACAGACCGGAGACAGAACTATGGCTACACCTTC.

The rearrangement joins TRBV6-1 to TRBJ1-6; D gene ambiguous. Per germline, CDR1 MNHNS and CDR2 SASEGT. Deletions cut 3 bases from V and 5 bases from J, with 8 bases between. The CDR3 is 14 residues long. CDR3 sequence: CASSDPGDNSPLHF. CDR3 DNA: TGTGCCAGCAGTGACCCCGGGGATAATTCACCCCTCCACTTT.

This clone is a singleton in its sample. The CDR3: CASSSTRGQGLLFF. In DNA, the CDR3 is TGTGCCAGCAGCTCGACCCGGGGTCAGGGGTTACTGTTTTTT. The V gene is TRBV11-2, the J gene TRBJ1-4; perhaps TRBD1 as D (6 bases). Looked up from germline, CDR1 is SGHAT and CDR2 is FQNNGV. This CDR3 spans 14 amino acids. The V end lost 4 bases, the J end lost 13 bases, and 19 bases lay between the germline ends. Complete variable domain (other parts from reference TRBV11-2 and TRBJ1-4): EAGVAQSPRYKIIEKRQSVAFWCNPISGHATLYWYQQILGQGPKLLIQFQNNGVVDDSQLPKDRFSAERLKGVDSTLKIQPAKLEDSAVYLCASSSTRGQGLLFFGSGTQLSVL.

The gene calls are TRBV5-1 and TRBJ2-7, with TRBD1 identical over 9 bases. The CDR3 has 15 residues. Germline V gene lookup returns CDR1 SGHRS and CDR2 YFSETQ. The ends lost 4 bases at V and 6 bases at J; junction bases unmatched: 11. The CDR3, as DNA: TGCGCCAGCAGCGATAGGACAGGGGTCTCTCTCGAGCAGTACTTC. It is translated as CASSDRTGVSLEQYF.

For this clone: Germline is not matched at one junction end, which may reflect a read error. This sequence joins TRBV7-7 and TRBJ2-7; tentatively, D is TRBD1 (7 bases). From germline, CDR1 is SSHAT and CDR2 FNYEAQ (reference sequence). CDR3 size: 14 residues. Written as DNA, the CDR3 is TGTGCTAGCAGCTTAGGTCAGGGGGGATACGAGCAGTACTTC. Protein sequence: CASSLGQGGYEQYF.